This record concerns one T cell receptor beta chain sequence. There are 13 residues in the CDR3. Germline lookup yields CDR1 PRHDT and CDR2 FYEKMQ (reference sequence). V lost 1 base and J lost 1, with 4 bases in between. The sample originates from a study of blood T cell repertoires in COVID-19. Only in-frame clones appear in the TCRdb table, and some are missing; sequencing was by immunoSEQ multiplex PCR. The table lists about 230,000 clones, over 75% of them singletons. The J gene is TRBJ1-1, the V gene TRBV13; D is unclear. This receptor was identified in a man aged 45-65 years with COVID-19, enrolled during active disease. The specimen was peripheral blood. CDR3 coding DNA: TGTGCCAGCAGCTTAGAAGCGAACACTGAAGCTTTCTTT. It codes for CASSLEANTEAFF.